This T cell receptor (beta chain) was observed in a study of T cells in tumors after PD-1 blockade. Overall study results and limits: After therapy, most expanded exhausted CD8+ clones were absent pre-treatment, suggesting clonal replacement.

J gave up 8 bases and V 2 bases, and 11 bases lay outside the gene matches. The germline CDR1 and CDR2 sequences are MNHEY and SVGEGT. The CDR3 is 16 residues long. This clone was observed a handful of times. Its specificity is not known. Libraries were prepared by immunoSEQ multiplex PCR; TCRdb keeps only in-frame clonotypes and omits some of them. The sample has some 10,000 clones; approximately 70% are singletons. V usage is TRBV6-2 or TRBV6-3 and J usage is TRBJ2-4, with TRBD2 matching 8 bases. This material consisted of tumor tissue, taken after anti-PD-1 treatment. The clonotype was recovered from a human donor with basal cell carcinoma. This CDR3 is CASSYLSGTRGDIQYF. The CDR3 nucleotides read TGTGCCAGCAGTTACCTTTCCGGGACTAGGGGGGACATTCAGTACTTC.